These 11 T cell receptor beta chains originate from one sample sequenced in a study of T cell responses to AZD1222 COVID-19 vaccine. Produced via immunoSEQ multiplex PCR; TCRdb's table is partial and in-frame only. This sample carries about 130,000 clones, about 90% of them seen once, and the ten largest clones take about 1.9%. The source was peripheral blood, collected on day 0 of AZD1222 vaccination. The receptors derive from an adult in good health.

The chain uses TRBV19 and TRBJ1-2; tentative D call: TRBD1 (5 bases). Germline V gives CDR1 LNHDA, CDR2 SQIVND (reference sequence). The CDR3 has 13 amino acids. With 3 bases removed from V and 6 bases from J, the gap between germline ends came to 11 bases. The chain's CDR3 is CASSIQGFNGYTF. For the CDR3, the DNA is TGTGCCAGTAGTATTCAGGGTTTCAATGGCTACACCTTC.

V usage is TRBV2 and J usage is TRBJ1-6, with TRBD1 as a possible D gene (5 bases). V lost 6 bases, J lost 11 bases, and 11 bases lay in between. CDR1 is SNHLY, CDR2 FYNNEI, per germline. The CDR3 covers 12 residues. The chain's CDR3 is CASRWTTAPLHF. In DNA form, the CDR3 reads TGTGCCAGCAGGTGGACAACCGCACCCCTCCACTTT.

The genes are TRBV27 and TRBJ1-2; 8 positions match TRBD1. The CDR3 length is 14 residues. Germline V gene lookup returns CDR1 MNHEY and CDR2 SMNVEV (reference sequence). Trimming cost V 2 bases and J 6 bases; bases outside gene matches: 5. The CDR3, as DNA: TGTGCCAGCAGTTTAGGGGCAGGGGGCGATGGCTACACCTTC. Translation: CASSLGAGGDGYTF.

The rearrangement uses TRBV30 and TRBJ1-5; maybe TRBD1 (5 bases). V was shortened by 1 base and J by 5 bases, with 12 bases between the two germline ends. The germline V gene has CDR1 GTSNPN and CDR2 SVGIG (reference sequence). CDR3 length equals 14 residues. The CDR3 DNA reads as TGTGCCTGGAGTGGGGGGAGTCGGGATCAGCCCCAGCATTTT. Its translation is CAWSGGSRDQPQHF.

The rearrangement uses TRBV6-5 and TRBJ2-1; TRBD1 aligns across 8 bases. From germline, CDR1 is MNHEY and CDR2 SVGAGI. The CDR3 is made up of 14 amino acids. With V trimmed by 6 bases and J by 10 bases, 11 bases remained unmatched. CDR3: CASRTGTGGREQFF. The CDR3 DNA follows: TGTGCCAGCAGGACCGGGACAGGAGGCCGGGAGCAGTTCTTC.

V and J are TRBV15 and TRBJ2-3; 9 bases line up with TRBD1. The CDR3 length is 16 residues. CDR1 is LNHNV and CDR2 is YYDKDF in the germline V gene (reference sequence). The ends lost 0 bases at V and 4 bases at J; junction bases unmatched: 5. The CDR3 region is CATSREQGAVADTQYF. CDR3 nucleotide sequence: TGTGCCACCAGCAGAGAACAGGGGGCTGTGGCAGATACGCAGTATTTT. The full variable domain, with the rest looked up from reference TRBV15 and TRBJ2-3, is DAMVIQNPRYQVTQFGKPVTLSCSQTLNHNVMYWYQQKSSQAPKLLFHYYDKDFNNEADTPDNFQSRRPNTSFCFLDIRSPGLGDTAMYLCATSREQGAVADTQYFGPGTRLTVL.

The CDR3 DNA sequence: TGTGCCAGCAGCTCACAATCTAGCACAGATACGCAGTATTTT. This codes for CASSSQSSTDTQYF. The rearrangement uses TRBV7-3 and TRBJ2-3; D not resolved. Per germline, CDR1 SGHTA and CDR2 FQGTGA. CDR3 length: 14 residues. V was shortened by 4 bases and J by 0 bases, with 8 bases between the two germline ends.

This clone turned up a few times. The chain couples TRBV7-8 to TRBJ1-1; 9 bases are shared with TRBD1. This CDR3 region has 14 residues. Per the germline V gene, CDR1 is SGHVS and CDR2 is FQNEAQ. Trimming removed 5 bases from V and 5 bases from J; junction bases left unmatched: 6. The CDR3 region has the DNA TGTGCCAGCAGCGCGGGACAGGGCCGAACTGAAGCTTTCTTT. It is translated as CASSAGQGRTEAFF.

V is TRBV6-5 and J is TRBJ1-1, with a tentative D call TRBD1 (6 bases). Between the trimmed V and J ends, which lost 1 base and 4 bases, there was a span of 10 bases. This CDR3 comprises 14 residues. The germline gives CDR1 MNHEY, CDR2 SVGAGI. DNA of the CDR3: TGTGCCAGCAGTTACTTAATAGGGGGCACTGAAGCTTTCTTT. Translation: CASSYLIGGTEAFF.

This clone was counted between two and nine times. This chain joins TRBV6-5 and TRBJ1-2, with 9 bases matching TRBD1. The germline CDR1 and CDR2 sequences are MNHEY and SVGAGI. The CDR3 extends over 14 amino acids. The ends lost 6 bases at V and 6 bases at J; junction bases unmatched: 8. CDR3 sequence: CASSPWTGVNGYTF. As DNA, the CDR3 is TGTGCCAGCAGCCCCTGGACAGGGGTTAATGGCTACACCTTC.

V gene TRBV7-2 combines with J gene TRBJ1-1; 8 bases agree with TRBD1. J was trimmed by 2 bases and V by 1 base; bases with no gene match: 6. The CDR3 extends over 16 amino acids. Per germline, CDR1 SGHTA and CDR2 FQGNSA. CDR3 loop: CASSLVPGGLNTEAFF. In nucleotides, the CDR3 is TGTGCCAGCAGCTTAGTGCCAGGGGGCTTAAACACTGAAGCTTTCTTT. Full variable domain (remainder filled in from reference TRBV7-2 and TRBJ1-1): GAGVSQSPSNKVTEKGKDVELRCDPISGHTALYWYRQSLGQGLEFLIYFQGNSAPDKSGLPSDRFSAERTGGSVSTLTIQRTQQEDSAVYLCASSLVPGGLNTEAFFGQGTRLTVV.